The entry below describes one TCR beta chain. Antigen unknown. This entry is derived from a study of T cells after yellow fever vaccination. The study's findings and limits: Researchers noted that a small share of clonotypes showed up in both CD4 and CD8 compartments. The secondary T-cell response peaked on day 5, not day 15, but was weaker. Reappearance after the booster was seen for most primary-vaccination clones, at 95% to 97% CD4 and more than 80% CD8.

5'RACE template switching added a universal primer site and UMIs to TCR cDNA. One entry per CDR3 protein, called by TCRdb with MiXCR from the 5' RACE reads. The sample records hundreds of thousands of distinct CDR3 sequences, approximately 13% being singletons. V lost 2 bases and J lost 7; bases outside the gene matches: 2. Germline CDR1 reads SGHRS; CDR2 reads YFSETQ. The CDR3 length is 13 residues. The V gene is TRBV5-1, the J gene TRBJ2-2; 7 bases align to TRBD1. This specimen was PBMCs, taken on the day of the yellow fever booster vaccination. This TCR was sampled from a man between 25 and 39 years old who received the YFV17D yellow fever vaccine. In nucleotides, the CDR3 is TGCGCCAGCAGCTTCGGACAGGACGGGGAGCTGTTTTTT. This translates into CASSFGQDGELFF.